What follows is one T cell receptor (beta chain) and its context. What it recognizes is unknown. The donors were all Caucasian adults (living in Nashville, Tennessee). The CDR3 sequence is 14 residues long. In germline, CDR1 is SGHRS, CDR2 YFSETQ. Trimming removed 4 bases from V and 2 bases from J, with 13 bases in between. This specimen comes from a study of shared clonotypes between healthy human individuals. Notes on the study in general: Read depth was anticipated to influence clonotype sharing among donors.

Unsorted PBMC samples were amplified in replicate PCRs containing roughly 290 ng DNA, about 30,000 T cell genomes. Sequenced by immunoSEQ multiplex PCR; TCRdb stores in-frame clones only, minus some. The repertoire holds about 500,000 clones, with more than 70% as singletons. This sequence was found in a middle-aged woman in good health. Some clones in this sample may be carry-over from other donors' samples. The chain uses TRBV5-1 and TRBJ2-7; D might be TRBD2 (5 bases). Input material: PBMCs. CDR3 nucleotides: TGCGCCAGCAGCCCGGGGAACAGCCCCTACGAGCAGTACTTC. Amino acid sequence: CASSPGNSPYEQYF.